One TCR beta chain is described in this entry. Its antigen is not identified. One end of the junction varies from germline; a read error may be responsible. The assay was immunoSEQ multiplex PCR, and TCRdb's table has in-frame clones only and misses some. The table records more than 85,000 clones, around 77% of them present only once. The CDR3 is 12 amino acids. The germline gives CDR1 SNHLY, CDR2 FYNNEI. Cryopreserved PBMCs yielded roughly 2.1 micrograms of genomic DNA for TCR beta libraries. This sample was included in a study of cytotoxic CD8 clonotypes in ibrutinib-treated CLL. Turning to the study itself: Response samples followed a median about 11 months of treatment, range 6 to 36. Study conclusions and caveats: Baseline levels were approached again at progression, after clonality had risen at ibrutinib response.

This clonotype was obtained from a human donor with chronic lymphocytic leukemia. This chain joins TRBV2 and TRBJ1-3; D unclear. The source was PBMCs, collected after 24 months of ibrutinib treatment. Here the CDR3 reads CASRDQGNTIYF. The CDR3 bases are TGTGCCAGCCGTGACCAAGGAAACACCATATATTTT.